These T cell receptor beta chains were read from a single sample in a study of memory CD8 T cells in hepatitis C reinfection. Some clones are missing from TCRdb's copy, which holds only in-frame ones; the method was immunoSEQ multiplex PCR. The sample has more than 35,000 clones, 70% to 90% seen once; the top ten hold approximately 1.2%. The specimen was naive CD8+ T cells sorted from blood. The receptors shown here come from a young man with hepatitis C virus infection. Each CDR3 is given with its conserved first and last residue. Each record gives: J gene, V gene, clone size, CDR3 protein. Clone size is given for some rows only: seen once, a few or many times, or a class if the clone is expanded.

TRBJ1-1	TRBV5-4	NA	CASSWGSGGAFF
TRBJ2-1	TRBV1	NA	CTSSQDPSGSQDEQFF
TRBJ2-6	TRBV28	once	CASSLIQGPANVLTF
TRBJ1-2	TRBV4-1	NA	CASSHFLGTDISLGYTF
TRBJ2-6	TRBV18	NA	CASSPIPGSGANVLTF
TRBJ2-7	TRBV19	NA	CASSLGTGVSYEQYF
TRBJ2-2	TRBV7-2	NA	CASSSNTMTGMVSGELFF
TRBJ1-1	TRBV4-1	few	CASSQDPRGNTEAFF
TRBJ1-3	TRBV6-1	NA	CASSPGPEPLNTIYF
TRBJ2-3	TRBV13	NA	CASSPDSSTDTQYF
TRBJ1-3	TRBV25-1	NA	CASSDFSGNTIYF
TRBJ2-1	TRBV10-3	NA	CAIRGSSRDNEQFF
TRBJ2-7	TRBV28	NA	CASSLKKGAWEQYF